These 24 T cell receptor beta chains share one sample of origin, sequenced in a study of neoadjuvant anti-PD-1 for oral cavity cancer. The table came from immunoSEQ multiplex PCR; TCRdb's copy has only in-frame clones and leaves some out. Of around 65,000 clones listed, less than 90% are singletons. Time point defined: after neoadjuvant nivolumab, at surgical resection. Specimen: PBMCs, collected after nivolumab (anti-PD-1) treatment. The receptors were gathered from a person aged 35-80 years with oral cavity squamous cell carcinoma.

The chain has TRBV18 and TRBJ1-2, with D tentatively TRBD1 (5 bases). Germline V gives CDR1 KGHSH, CDR2 LQKENI. Trimming left V 6 bases short and J 7 bases short, with 12 bases between. The CDR3 length is 12 residues. Here the CDR3 DNA reads TGTGCCAGCTCGGGGGAAGGTGGTGGCTACACCTTC. Encoded protein: CASSGEGGGYTF.

The chain joins TRBV7-3 to TRBJ1-1, with 7 positions matching TRBD1. The J segment lost 11 bases and the V segment lost 5 bases, leaving 14 bases of the junction unmatched. Germline values: CDR1 SGHTA, CDR2 FQGTGA. The CDR3 consists of 14 residues. The CDR3 protein is CASSPGDHRGAAFF. In DNA form, the CDR3 reads TGTGCCAGCAGCCCCGGCGACCACAGGGGTGCGGCTTTCTTT.

V is TRBV11-3 and J is TRBJ2-5, with D possibly TRBD2 on 5 matching bases. Germline lookup yields CDR1 SGHNT and CDR2 YENEEA. V gave up 2 bases and J gave up 4 bases, with 17 bases separating them. This CDR3 has 16 amino acids. The CDR3 is CASSLHSGIGGETQYF. DNA for the CDR3: TGTGCCAGCAGCTTACATTCGGGAATCGGAGGAGAGACCCAGTACTTC. Supplemented by reference TRBV11-3 and TRBJ2-5, the full variable domain reads EAGVVQSPRYKIIEKKQPVAFWCNPISGHNTLYWYLQNLGQGPELLIRYENEEAVDDSQLPKDRFSAERLKGVDSTLKIQPAELGDSAVYLCASSLHSGIGGETQYFGPGTRLLVL.

A few counts support this clone. The genes are TRBV28 and TRBJ1-5; D possibly corresponds to TRBD1 (6 bases). Germline V gene sequence: CDR1 MDHEN, CDR2 SYDVKM. The V gene lost 6 bases and the J gene lost 7 bases, with 13 bases spanning the gap. The CDR3 is 13 amino acids. CDR3 sequence: CASRLGGGQPQHF. As DNA, the CDR3 is TGTGCCAGCAGATTGGGGGGCGGCCAGCCCCAGCATTTT.

This rearrangement joins TRBV5-1 to TRBJ2-1, with D possibly being TRBD2 (6 bases). Germline V lookup: CDR1 SGHRS, CDR2 YFSETQ. The CDR3 is made up of 15 amino acids. The V gene lost 4 bases and the J gene lost 5 bases, with 16 bases spanning the gap. The CDR3 sequence: CASSILSGSHNEQFF. The CDR3 nucleotides read TGCGCCAGCAGCATATTAAGCGGGTCACACAATGAGCAGTTCTTC.

The V call is TRBV6-4, the J call TRBJ1-1; 9 bases line up with TRBD1. This CDR3 is 16 amino acids long. CDR1 MRHNA and CDR2 SNTAGT come from the germline V gene. The V and J ends lost 0 bases and 5 bases, in that order; junction bases with no gene match: 7. The CDR3 region has the DNA TGTGCCAGCAGTGACTCACCGGGACAGGGTCTAACTGAAGCTTTCTTT. This sequence encodes CASSDSPGQGLTEAFF.

This chain uses TRBV11-3 with TRBJ2-7, with TRBD2 matching over 7 bases. The J segment lost 1 base and the V segment lost 5 bases, leaving 5 bases of the junction unmatched. The CDR3 has 14 residues. CDR1 is SGHNT, CDR2 YENEEA, per germline. CDR3: CASSQTAGSYEQYF. CDR3 nucleotide sequence: TGTGCCAGCAGCCAAACAGCGGGGTCCTACGAGCAGTACTTC.

The chain combines TRBV9 with TRBJ1-1, with a tentative D call TRBD1 (6 bases). Per the germline V gene, CDR1 is SGDLS and CDR2 is YYNGEE. V was shortened by 0 bases and J by 3 bases, with 9 bases between the two germline ends. This CDR3 is 14 amino acids long. The CDR3 DNA follows: TGTGCCAGCAGCGTAGGGGACATGTACACTGAAGCTTTCTTT. It encodes CASSVGDMYTEAFF.

The chain employs TRBV27 and TRBJ2-1; D gene uncertain. This CDR3 comprises 11 residues. Trimming cost V 6 bases and J 4 bases, with 4 bases left between them. Germline assignment: CDR1 MNHEY and CDR2 SMNVEV (reference sequence). The CDR3 protein is CASREYNEQFF. CDR3 sequence (DNA): TGTGCCAGCAGGGAGTACAATGAGCAGTTCTTC.

This chain connects TRBV29-1 to TRBJ2-1; a possible D gene is TRBD2 (5 bases). Germline loops: CDR1 SQVTM, CDR2 ANQGSEA. CDR3 length: 14 residues. V was clipped by 0 bases and J by 11 bases, with 17 bases between them. The DNA for the CDR3 is TGCAGCGTTGAAGATCCAGCGGAGGTCCTGAAGCAGTTCTTC. It encodes CSVEDPAEVLKQFF.

The CDR3 is CASSLRGADGANVLTF. In DNA, the CDR3 is TGTGCCAGCAGTCTCAGGGGCGCGGATGGGGCCAACGTCCTGACTTTC. The chain carries TRBV2 and TRBJ2-6, with a weak D call TRBD1 (6 bases). Germline V gene data show CDR1 as SNHLY and CDR2 as FYNNEI. With 5 bases removed from V and 3 bases from J, the gap between germline ends came to 14 bases. The length of the CDR3 is 16 residues.

This rearrangement joins TRBV5-1 to TRBJ2-7, with a tentative D call TRBD1 (6 bases). The germline V gene encodes CDR1 SGHRS and CDR2 YFSETQ. V was clipped by 6 bases and J by 1 base, with 26 bases between them. The CDR3 has 18 residues. This CDR3 is CASTHLFFTGRDSYEQYF. The CDR3 DNA follows: TGCGCCAGCACCCACCTCTTTTTTACAGGGCGTGATTCCTACGAGCAGTACTTC.

The chain combines TRBV30 with TRBJ2-1; TRBD2 matches 8 bases. The CDR3 spans 15 residues. V was pared by 5 bases and J by 4 bases, with 10 bases of the junction left unmatched. Germline V CDR1 and CDR2: GTSNPN, SVGIG (reference sequence). The CDR3 reads CAWGPGLVPYNEQFF. CDR3 bases: TGTGCCTGGGGTCCGGGACTAGTGCCATACAATGAGCAGTTCTTC.

J is TRBJ1-2 and V is TRBV7-9; TRBD1 might be the D (6 bases). Trimming took off 5 bases at V and 6 bases at J, with 19 bases between the two ends. This CDR3 is 15 amino acids long. The germline V gene has CDR1 SEHNR and CDR2 FQNEAQ (reference sequence). CDR3: CASSPQGGLRDGYTF. Written as DNA, the CDR3 is TGTGCCAGCAGCCCCCAAGGGGGTCTTAGGGATGGCTACACCTTC.

The rearrangement links TRBV11-2 to TRBJ1-2; TRBD1 matches 7 bases. CDR3 length: 13 residues. The trim removed 5 bases at V and 8 bases at J, leaving 8 bases unmatched. Germline V gene sequence: CDR1 SGHAT, CDR2 FQNNGV. The CDR3 is CASSPDRVHGYTF. The CDR3 coding sequence is TGTGCCAGCAGCCCAGACAGGGTTCACGGCTACACCTTC.

The chain is built from TRBV10-1 and TRBJ2-7, with 10 nucleotides matching TRBD2. The trim removed 1 base at V and 5 bases at J, leaving 5 bases unmatched. Germline loops: CDR1 WNHNN, CDR2 SYGVQD (reference sequence). The CDR3 extends over 15 amino acids. The CDR3 protein is CASSELASGGHEQYF. CDR3 nucleotides: TGCGCCAGCAGTGAGTTGGCTAGCGGGGGCCACGAGCAGTACTTC.

J is TRBJ1-2 and V is TRBV5-1; D not resolved. The CDR3 loop spans 14 amino acids. Germline CDR1 reads SGHRS; CDR2 reads YFSETQ. Trimming stripped 2 bases from V and 0 bases from J, with 8 bases between. Here the CDR3 DNA reads TGCGCCAGCAGCTTAGCTTCGACTAACTATGGCTACACCTTC. This codes for CASSLASTNYGYTF.

This sequence joins TRBV30 and TRBJ2-7; 7 nucleotides line up with TRBD2. V lost 3 bases to trimming and J lost 9 bases; unmatched junction nucleotides: 8. The germline V gene has CDR1 GTSNPN and CDR2 SVGIG (reference sequence). CDR3 length: 12 amino acids. DNA for the CDR3: TGTGCCTGGAGCTCCACGGGGGGTACGCAGTACTTC. This translates into CAWSSTGGTQYF. Variable domain in full (rest from reference TRBV30 and TRBJ2-7): SQTIHQWPATLVQPVGSPLSLECTVEGTSNPNLYWYRQAAGRGLQLLFYSVGIGQISSEVPQNLSASRPQDRQFILSSKKLLLSDSGFYLCAWSSTGGTQYFGPGTRLTVT.

The rearrangement uses TRBV10-3 and TRBJ2-7, with a weak D call TRBD1 (5 bases). Per the germline V gene, CDR1 is ENHRY and CDR2 is SYGVKD. The CDR3 contains 14 residues. V shed 2 bases and J shed 2 bases, with 10 bases lying between them. The CDR3 sequence is CAISETGSPYEQYF. The CDR3 DNA reads TGTGCCATCAGTGAGACAGGTTCCCCCTACGAGCAGTACTTC.

This chain joins TRBV5-1 and TRBJ1-1; TRBD1 aligns across 7 bases. Germline V gene lookup returns CDR1 SGHRS and CDR2 YFSETQ. Germline trimming cut 5 bases from V and 6 bases from J; bases unmatched to any gene: 10. The CDR3 extends over 14 amino acids. The CDR3: CASSHTGVRAEAFF. The CDR3 DNA follows: TGCGCCAGCAGTCACACAGGGGTAAGGGCTGAAGCTTTCTTT. Variable domain in full (rest from reference TRBV5-1 and TRBJ1-1): KAGVTQTPRYLIKTRGQQVTLSCSPISGHRSVSWYQQTPGQGLQFLFEYFSETQRNKGNFPGRFSGRQFSNSRSEMNVSTLELGDSALYLCASSHTGVRAEAFFGQGTRLTVV.

This chain connects TRBV5-1 to TRBJ1-2; D is perhaps TRBD1 (5 bases). CDR1 is SGHRS, CDR2 YFSETQ, per germline. This CDR3 spans 11 amino acids. The germline V and J ends were trimmed by 6 bases and 7 bases, with 10 bases remaining between them. In DNA form, the CDR3 reads TGCGCCAGCAACTACGGGGGTGGCTACACCTTC. Residues: CASNYGGGYTF.

The V gene is TRBV2, the J gene TRBJ1-5; TRBD1 agrees at 7 bases. CDR1 and CDR2 (germline): SNHLY, FYNNEI. This CDR3 region has 15 residues. V lost 6 bases and J lost 1; bases outside the gene matches: 6. The CDR3 is CASRERGPSNQPQHF. The CDR3 nucleotides are TGTGCCAGCAGGGAGAGGGGGCCCAGCAATCAGCCCCAGCATTTT.

The chain is built from TRBV7-9 and TRBJ2-6; D ambiguous. CDR1 and CDR2 (germline): SEHNR, FQNEAQ (reference sequence). This CDR3 has 17 amino acids. V lost 8 bases, J lost 2 bases, and 19 bases lay in between. This chain's CDR3 is CASAELGLGPGANVLTF. The DNA of the CDR3 is TGTGCCAGCGCGGAGCTCGGTCTAGGGCCTGGGGCCAACGTCCTGACTTTC.

The CDR3 DNA follows: TGTGCCAGCACCCCTAGCGGAACGGTCTCCGGGGAGCTGTTTTTT. This translates into CASTPSGTVSGELFF. The chain couples TRBV14 to TRBJ2-2; 7 positions agree with TRBD2. The V gene's germline CDR1 is SGHDN and CDR2 FVKESK. The CDR3 is made up of 15 amino acids. Trimming removed 7 bases from V and 6 bases from J; junction bases left unmatched: 11.